These 29 T cell receptor beta chains were all obtained from the same sample, sequenced in a study of breast tumors, draining lymph nodes, adjacent tissues. Axillary draining lymph nodes of breast cancer patients supplied the node samples. In TCRdb, the multiplex PCR reads were re-called with MiXCR into one record per CDR3 protein. The sample carries about 300,000 distinct CDR3 sequences, under 35% recorded once. Sequencing was carried out using axillary lymph node tissue. Receptor source: a female donor with breast cancer. Some clones in this sample may be carry-over from other donors' samples.

This clonotype was detected ten times or more. The rearrangement links TRBV5-1 to TRBJ2-7, with D unclear. The germline gives CDR1 SGHRS, CDR2 YFSETQ. The CDR3 contains 13 residues. V gave up 4 bases and J gave up 8 bases, with 16 bases separating them. CDR3: CASSPGPTDKQYF. The CDR3 bases are TGCGCCAGCAGCCCCGGACCCACAGATAAGCAGTACTTC. Full variable domain (outside the CDR3, taken from reference TRBV5-1 and TRBJ2-7): KAGVTQTPRYLIKTRGQQVTLSCSPISGHRSVSWYQQTPGQGLQFLFEYFSETQRNKGNFPGRFSGRQFSNSRSEMNVSTLELGDSALYLCASSPGPTDKQYFGPGTRLTVT.

This clonotype has ten or more counts. The rearrangement joins TRBV9 to TRBJ2-7; a weak D match, TRBD2 (6 bases). V lost 3 bases, J lost 7 bases, and 26 bases lay in between. Germline values: CDR1 SGDLS, CDR2 YYNGEE. The CDR3 has 17 residues. The CDR3 coding sequence is TGTGCCAGCAGCGGAGACGAGCTATACCAGGGAGGATGGGAGCAGTACTTC. As protein: CASSGDELYQGGWEQYF.

On this clonotype: A much larger clone differs from this one at a single base, so this may be a read error. The chain links TRBV6-1 to TRBJ2-2; the match to TRBD1 covers 8 bases. Trimming removed 6 bases from V and 5 bases from J; junction bases left unmatched: 8. The CDR3 is 15 amino acids. The germline V gene has CDR1 MNHNS and CDR2 SASEGT. This chain's CDR3 is CASSRDRILTGELFF. CDR3 DNA sequence: TGTGCCAGCAGCCGGGACAGGATTTTGACCGGGGAGCTGTTTTTT.

This clonotype was seen only a few times. Just one base apart from a much larger clone, this may be a read error. The DNA for the CDR3 is TGTGCCTGGAGTGGCGGGCTGCCCTCACAAGAGACCCAGTACTTC. Its translation: CAWSGGLPSQETQYF. The rearrangement uses TRBV30 and TRBJ2-5, with D possibly TRBD2 on 5 matching bases. This CDR3 contains 15 residues. Per germline, CDR1 GTSNPN and CDR2 SVGIG (reference sequence). V dropped 1 base and J dropped 2 bases, with 14 bases sitting between them.

About this clonotype itself: A read error is possible here, since a much larger clone lies one base away. The chain carries TRBV6-6 and TRBJ1-4; 8 bases are shared with TRBD1. V lost 5 bases, J lost 8 bases, and 10 bases stayed unmatched. This CDR3 has 15 residues. Germline V gene data show CDR1 as MNHNY and CDR2 as SVGAGI (reference sequence). The CDR3 nucleotides are TGTGCCAGCAGTCAACAGACAGGGGTTAGCGAAAAACTGTTTTTT. It codes for CASSQQTGVSEKLFF.

Ten or more counts support this clonotype. The chain couples TRBV20-1 to TRBJ2-3; 8 bases align to TRBD2. The V gene's germline CDR1 is DFQATT and CDR2 SNEGSKA (reference sequence). The CDR3 length is 14 residues. With V trimmed by 2 bases and J by 1 base, 2 bases remained unmatched. CDR3 amino acids: CSARPSGRTDTQYF. The CDR3 coding sequence is TGCAGTGCTAGACCTAGCGGGCGCACAGATACGCAGTATTTT.

This chain uses TRBV29-1 with TRBJ1-1; D gene uncertain. Trimming shortened V by 6 bases and J by 3 bases, and 5 bases separated the two germline ends. CDR3 size: 10 residues. Germline V CDR1 and CDR2: SQVTM, ANQGSEA. The DNA for the CDR3 is TGCAGCGTATGGTACACTGAAGCTTTCTTT. It translates to CSVWYTEAFF.

This rearrangement joins TRBV5-4 to TRBJ2-1, with D possibly being TRBD1 (6 bases). Between the trimmed V and J ends, which lost 4 bases and 8 bases, there was a span of 10 bases. CDR3 length equals 12 residues. CDR1 SGHNT and CDR2 YYREEE come from the germline V gene (reference sequence). CDR3 in DNA: TGTGCCAGCAGCCGAGAGGGGGATGAGCAGTTCTTC. Protein product: CASSREGDEQFF. Full variable domain (rest looked up from reference TRBV5-4 and TRBJ2-1): ETGVTQSPTHLIKTRGQQVTLRCSSQSGHNTVSWYQQALGQGPQFIFQYYREEENGRGNFPPRFSGLQFPNYSSELNVNALELDDSALYLCASSREGDEQFFGPGTRLTVL.

On this clonotype: Compared with germline, one end of the junction differs, possibly owing to a read error. The chain carries TRBV7-8 and TRBJ1-2; weak D call: TRBD1 (6 bases). The CDR3 runs 16 residues. The germline V gene has CDR1 SGHVS and CDR2 FQNEAQ. The DNA for the CDR3 is TGTGCCAGCAGCTTAAGGGCAGGGGACTCTAACTATGGCCACACCTTC. Amino acids: CASSLRAGDSNYGHTF.

This clonotype has ten or more counts. This CDR3 reads CASSSGVQETQYF. As DNA, the CDR3 is TGCGCCAGCAGCTCAGGAGTCCAAGAGACCCAGTACTTC. The chain recombines TRBV10-1 with TRBJ2-5; D gene uncertain. The CDR3 covers 13 residues. Between the trimmed V and J ends, which lost 6 bases and 1 base, there was a span of 9 bases. Germline-derived CDR1 and CDR2 are WNHNN and SYGVQD (reference sequence).

The rearrangement uses TRBV30 and TRBJ1-4; 7 bases agree with TRBD1. J gave up 7 bases and V 2 bases, and 7 bases lay outside the gene matches. Germline CDR1 reads GTSNPN; CDR2 reads SVGIG (reference sequence). The length of the CDR3 is 14 residues. CDR3 bases: TGTGCCTGGAGTATATCCGGGACAGCTGAAAAACTGTTTTTT. As protein: CAWSISGTAEKLFF.

The J gene is TRBJ1-5, the V gene TRBV7-2, with D possibly TRBD1 on 6 matching bases. This CDR3 has 15 residues. Trimming left V 2 bases short and J 5 bases short, with 13 bases between. Germline values: CDR1 SGHTA, CDR2 FQGNSA. CDR3 amino acids: CASSLRTGQYQPQHF. As DNA, the CDR3 is TGTGCCAGCAGCTTACGGACTGGACAGTATCAGCCCCAGCATTTT.

The table lists this clonotype with many counts. The chain employs TRBV11-3 and TRBJ2-5, with TRBD2 as a possible D gene (5 bases). Trimming cost V 7 bases and J 4 bases, with 16 bases left between them. The CDR3 contains 14 residues. The germline gives CDR1 SGHNT, CDR2 YENEEA. This CDR3 reads CASTRGDYGETQYF. The CDR3 bases are TGTGCCAGCACACGGGGTGATTATGGAGAGACCCAGTACTTC.

There are a few counts of this clonotype. This chain uses TRBV7-9 with TRBJ1-1, with D maybe TRBD1 (5 bases). The CDR3 extends over 13 amino acids. Germline values: CDR1 SEHNR, CDR2 FQNEAQ (reference sequence). Trimming cost V 7 bases and J 8 bases, with 17 bases left between them. CDR3 amino acids: CASTITPGREAFF. The CDR3 nucleotides read TGTGCCAGCACCATAACCCCGGGACGGGAAGCTTTCTTT.

This clonotype was picked up many times. The chain combines TRBV4-2 with TRBJ2-7, with 9 bases aligning to TRBD2. Trimming cost V 3 bases and J 2 bases; bases outside gene matches: 2. Germline CDR1 LGHNA, CDR2 YNFKEQ. There are 14 residues in the CDR3. CDR3 loop: CASSQAGGAYEQYF. The CDR3 nucleotides are TGTGCCAGCAGCCAGGCGGGAGGGGCCTACGAGCAGTACTTC.

Many counts were recorded for this clonotype. V and J are TRBV7-9 and TRBJ1-5; no reliable D call. This CDR3 is built from 12 residues. V was shortened by 1 base and J by 6 bases, with 4 bases between the two germline ends. CDR1 and CDR2 from the germline V gene are SEHNR and FQNEAQ (reference sequence). The CDR3 sequence is CASSLGSQPQHF. CDR3 coding DNA: TGTGCCAGCAGCTTAGGGTCTCAGCCCCAGCATTTT.

This clonotype was detected only a few times. Since a far larger clone is one base different, this is likely a read error. No conserved phenylalanine or tryptophan ends this CDR3, so it is likely a read error. The chain recombines TRBV4-1 with TRBJ2-5, with D uncertain. Per the germline V gene, CDR1 is MGHRA and CDR2 is YSYEKL. The V and J ends lost 4 bases and 2 bases respectively, with 8 bases between them. This CDR3 spans 13 amino acids. The CDR3 spells CASSPGPQETQYS. Here the CDR3 DNA reads TGCGCCAGCAGCCCTGGACCGCAAGAGACCCAGTACTCC.

This clonotype was counted at least ten times. The rearrangement joins TRBV5-8 to TRBJ1-3; no clear D. In germline, CDR1 is SGHTS, CDR2 YDEGEE. CDR3 size: 15 residues. Trimming removed 4 bases at V and 0 bases at J, with 11 bases between. The CDR3 coding sequence is TGTGCCAGCAGCCCTACGGTTACCTCTGGAAACACCATATATTTT. This encodes CASSPTVTSGNTIYF.

This clonotype occurred many times. This sequence joins TRBV19 and TRBJ1-5, with D perhaps matching TRBD1 (5 bases). V was shortened by 4 bases and J by 7 bases, with 11 bases between the two germline ends. Germline loops: CDR1 LNHDA, CDR2 SQIVND (reference sequence). The CDR3 is 13 amino acids. CDR3 loop: CASSTDRGQPQHF. CDR3 nucleotides: TGTGCCAGTAGTACCGACAGAGGACAGCCCCAGCATTTT.

This clonotype was seen ten or more times. The rearrangement joins TRBV7-2 to TRBJ2-7; perhaps TRBD1 as D (6 bases). V was trimmed by 5 bases and J by 0 bases, leaving 11 bases between them. CDR1 and CDR2 from the germline V gene are SGHTA and FQGNSA. This CDR3 contains 14 residues. The CDR3, as DNA: TGTGCCAGCAGCCCCGACAGGAGCTCCTACGAGCAGTACTTC. This encodes CASSPDRSSYEQYF. Full variable domain (missing parts from reference TRBV7-2 and TRBJ2-7): GAGVSQSPSNKVTEKGKDVELRCDPISGHTALYWYRQSLGQGLEFLIYFQGNSAPDKSGLPSDRFSAERTGGSVSTLTIQRTQQEDSAVYLCASSPDRSSYEQYFGPGTRLTVT.

About this clonotype: At one boundary the junction diverges from the germline segment, which might be a read error. J is TRBJ2-2 and V is TRBV6-1, with 9 positions matching TRBD1. The CDR3 length is 15 residues. The germline V gene has CDR1 MNHNS and CDR2 SASEGT. DNA of the CDR3: TGTGCCAGCAGCGAAGGGACAGGGAGCACCGGGGAGCTGTTTTTT. The encoded protein is CASSEGTGSTGELFF.

This clonotype was counted at least ten times. The chain couples TRBV2 to TRBJ2-7; D may be TRBD1 (7 bases). The CDR3 consists of 15 residues. In germline, CDR1 is SNHLY, CDR2 FYNNEI. V gave up 0 bases and J gave up 1 base, with 10 bases separating them. The CDR3 DNA reads as TGTGCCAGCAGTGAAGCGCGGGACAGATCCTACGAGCAGTACTTC. This sequence encodes CASSEARDRSYEQYF. The full variable domain, completed using reference TRBV2 and TRBJ2-7, is EPEVTQTPSHQVTQMGQEVILRCVPISNHLYFYWYRQILGQKVEFLVSFYNNEISEKSEIFDDQFSVERPDGSNFTLKIRSTKLEDSAMYFCASSEARDRSYEQYFGPGTRLTVT.

About this clonotype itself: This CDR3 fails to terminate in the conserved phenylalanine or tryptophan, so it likely reflects a read error. V usage is TRBV24-1 and J usage is TRBJ2-3, with 11 bases identical to TRBD2. CDR1 and CDR2 from the germline V gene are KGHDR and SFDVKD. V was pared by 3 bases and J by 4 bases, with 11 bases of the junction left unmatched. This CDR3 comprises 18 residues. The CDR3 sequence is CATSDPGTSGLGADTQYL. The CDR3 DNA reads TGTGCCACCAGTGATCCCGGGACTAGCGGACTTGGCGCAGATACGCAGTATCTT.

Many counts were recorded for this clonotype. Mismatch with germline at one junction end may stem from a read error. This chain joins TRBV7-7 and TRBJ2-2; 7 bases match TRBD1. Germline assignment: CDR1 SSHAT and CDR2 FNYEAQ (reference sequence). This CDR3 is 15 amino acids long. The CDR3 DNA follows: TGTGCTAGCAGCTCAGCCACAGGGGCGGTCGGGGAGCTGTTTTTT. Protein sequence: CASSSATGAVGELFF.

This clonotype was seen at least ten times. This rearrangement joins TRBV29-1 to TRBJ1-1; D not resolved. V was clipped by 4 bases and J by 1 base, with 4 bases between them. There are 11 residues in the CDR3. CDR1 and CDR2 from the germline V gene are SQVTM and ANQGSEA. The CDR3: CSVGENTEAFF. The CDR3 bases are TGCAGCGTTGGGGAGAACACTGAAGCTTTCTTT.

To note about this clonotype: Possible read error: a much larger clone is one base away. The rearrangement uses TRBV7-6 and TRBJ2-7; D unresolved. CDR1 and CDR2 (germline): SGHVS, FNYEAQ. This CDR3 spans 13 amino acids. The CDR3 DNA reads TGTGCCAGCAACTTAGGATTACCCTACGAGCAGTACTTC. Its protein is CASNLGLPYEQYF.

This clonotype was seen at least ten times. V and J are TRBV11-1 and TRBJ2-5, with D unresolved. CDR1 SGHAT and CDR2 FQDESV come from the germline V gene (reference sequence). The CDR3 is 12 residues long. Trimming left V 1 base short and J 3 bases short, with 3 bases between. This chain's CDR3 is CASSLVEETQYF. CDR3 DNA: TGTGCCAGCAGCTTAGTTGAAGAGACCCAGTACTTC.

This clonotype was detected many times. The chain joins TRBV5-1 to TRBJ2-7, with 8 bases matching TRBD2. The CDR3 consists of 15 residues. V shed 2 bases and J 4 bases; nucleotides not matched to a gene: 8. Germline V gene lookup returns CDR1 SGHRS and CDR2 YFSETQ. The CDR3 loop reads CASSLKERENYEQYF. As DNA, the CDR3 is TGCGCCAGCAGCTTAAAAGAGCGGGAGAATTACGAGCAGTACTTC.

The chain uses TRBV20-1 and TRBJ2-5; TRBD2 matches 15 bases. Germline assignment: CDR1 DFQATT and CDR2 SNEGSKA (reference sequence). The CDR3 covers 16 residues. V trimming: 3 bases; J trimming: 4 bases; junction bases outside the gene matches: 6. The CDR3: CSARYGTSGRRETQYF. The DNA for the CDR3 is TGCAGTGCTAGGTATGGGACTAGCGGGAGGCGAGAGACCCAGTACTTC.